This TCR beta chain was sequenced during a study of blood T cell repertoires in COVID-19. Sequenced by immunoSEQ multiplex PCR; TCRdb stores in-frame clones only, minus some. The table has around 200,000 clones, 86% seen once; the top ten hold 3% to 3.5%. Individuals drawn from under 30 US areas were roughly 18 to 100 years old. The CDR3 runs to 13 residues. From germline, CDR1 is MNHEY and CDR2 SVGAGI. Trimming shortened V by 5 bases and J by 3 bases, and 10 bases separated the two germline ends. This chain uses TRBV6-5 with TRBJ1-2, with no clear D. Sequencing input: PBMCs or T cells enriched from blood (not recorded which). The TCR was taken from a woman in her 50s in a cohort exposed to, infected with or recovered from COVID-19 (not recorded which). CDR3 sequence reads: CASSHMRYYGYTF. CDR3 nucleotides: TGTGCCAGCAGTCACATGAGGTACTATGGCTACACCTTC.